This T cell receptor (beta chain) was recorded in a study of T cell repertoires in cytomegalovirus infection. TCRdb independently ran MiXCR on the reads; one entry per CDR3 protein. The sample carries tens of thousands of distinct CDR3 sequences, 3% to 4.5% recorded once. Many counts were recorded for this clonotype. CDR1 and CDR2 (germline): SGHTA, FQGNSA. J lost 0 bases, V lost 3 bases, and 6 bases had no gene match. The CDR3 sequence is 16 residues long. The receptor was derived from a human donor in good health (CMV status not recorded). Some clones in this sample may be carry-over from other donors' samples. The chain couples TRBV7-2 to TRBJ2-3, with TRBD2 matching over 7 bases. Sequenced input: PBMCs. The CDR3 protein is CASSFIAGGSTDTQYF. The CDR3 DNA reads as TGTGCCAGCAGCTTTATAGCGGGCGGTAGCACAGATACGCAGTATTTT.